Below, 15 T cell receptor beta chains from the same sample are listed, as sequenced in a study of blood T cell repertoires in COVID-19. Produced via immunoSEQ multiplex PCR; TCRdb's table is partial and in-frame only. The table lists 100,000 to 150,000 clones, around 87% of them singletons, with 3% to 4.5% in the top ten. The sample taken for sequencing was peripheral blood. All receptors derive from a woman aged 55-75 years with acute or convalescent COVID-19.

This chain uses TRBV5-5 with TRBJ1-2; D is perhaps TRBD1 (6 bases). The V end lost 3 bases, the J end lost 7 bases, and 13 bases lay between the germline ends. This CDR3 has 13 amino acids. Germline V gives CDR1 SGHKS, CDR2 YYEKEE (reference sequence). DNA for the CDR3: TGTGCCAGCAGCTCCCAGGGGCTAAGTGGCTACACCTTC. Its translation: CASSSQGLSGYTF.

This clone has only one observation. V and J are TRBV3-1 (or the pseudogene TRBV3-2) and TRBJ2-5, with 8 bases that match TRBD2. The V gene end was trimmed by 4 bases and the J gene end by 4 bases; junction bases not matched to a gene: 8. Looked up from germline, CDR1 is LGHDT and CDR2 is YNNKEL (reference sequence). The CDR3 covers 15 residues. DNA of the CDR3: TGTGCCAGCAGCCGGGGGGGTAGCGGGATAGAGACCCAGTACTTC. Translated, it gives CASSRGGSGIETQYF.

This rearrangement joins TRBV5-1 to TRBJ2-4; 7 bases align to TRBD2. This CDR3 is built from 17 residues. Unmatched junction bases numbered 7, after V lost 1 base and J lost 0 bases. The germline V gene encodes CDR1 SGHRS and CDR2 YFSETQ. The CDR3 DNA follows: TGCGCCAGCAGCTTGCTGGGCGGGGGATCAGCCAAAAACATTCAGTACTTC. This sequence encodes CASSLLGGGSAKNIQYF.

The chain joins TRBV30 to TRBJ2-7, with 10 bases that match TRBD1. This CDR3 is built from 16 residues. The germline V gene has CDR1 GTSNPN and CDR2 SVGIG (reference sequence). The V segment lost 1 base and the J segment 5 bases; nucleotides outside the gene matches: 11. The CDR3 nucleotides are TGTGCCTGGAGTGCGGACAGGGGGACGAGGGGTCACGAGCAGTACTTC. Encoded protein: CAWSADRGTRGHEQYF.

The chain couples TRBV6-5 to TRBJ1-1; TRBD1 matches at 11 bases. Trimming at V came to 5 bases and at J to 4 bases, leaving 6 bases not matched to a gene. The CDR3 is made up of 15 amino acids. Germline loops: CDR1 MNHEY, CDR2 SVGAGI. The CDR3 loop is CASSRLGQGVTEAFF. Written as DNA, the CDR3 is TGTGCCAGCAGTAGGCTGGGACAGGGGGTCACTGAAGCTTTCTTT.

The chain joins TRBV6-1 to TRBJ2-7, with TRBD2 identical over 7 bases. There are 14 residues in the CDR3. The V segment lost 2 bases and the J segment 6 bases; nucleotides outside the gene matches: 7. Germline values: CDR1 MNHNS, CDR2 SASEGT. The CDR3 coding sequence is TGTGCCAGCAGTGAATGGGGGGGTCCCCTCGAGCAGTACGTC. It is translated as CASSEWGGPLEQYV.

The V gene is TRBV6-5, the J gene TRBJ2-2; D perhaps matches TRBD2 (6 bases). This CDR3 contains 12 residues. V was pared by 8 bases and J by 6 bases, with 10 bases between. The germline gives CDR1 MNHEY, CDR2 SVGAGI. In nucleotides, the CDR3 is TGTGCCAGCGTCGGGGGTCCCGGGGAGCTGTTTTTT. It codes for CASVGGPGELFF.

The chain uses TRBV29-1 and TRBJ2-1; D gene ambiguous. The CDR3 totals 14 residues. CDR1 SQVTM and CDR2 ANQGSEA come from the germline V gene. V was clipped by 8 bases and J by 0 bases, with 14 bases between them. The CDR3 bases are TGCAGCACCCTAGAGCAAAGCTCCTACAATGAGCAGTTCTTC. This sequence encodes CSTLEQSSYNEQFF.

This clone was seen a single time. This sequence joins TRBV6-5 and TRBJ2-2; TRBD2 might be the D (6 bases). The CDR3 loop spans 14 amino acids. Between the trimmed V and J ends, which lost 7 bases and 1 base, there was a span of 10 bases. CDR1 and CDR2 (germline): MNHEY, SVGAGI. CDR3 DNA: TGTGCCAGCAAGGCGGGACGGAACACCGGGGAGCTGTTTTTT. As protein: CASKAGRNTGELFF.

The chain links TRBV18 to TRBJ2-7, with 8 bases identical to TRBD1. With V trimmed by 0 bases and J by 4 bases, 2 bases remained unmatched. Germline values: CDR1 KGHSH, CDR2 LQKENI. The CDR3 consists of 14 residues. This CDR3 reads CASSPPDRAYEQYF. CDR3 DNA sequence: TGTGCCAGCTCACCACCGGACAGGGCTTACGAGCAGTACTTC.

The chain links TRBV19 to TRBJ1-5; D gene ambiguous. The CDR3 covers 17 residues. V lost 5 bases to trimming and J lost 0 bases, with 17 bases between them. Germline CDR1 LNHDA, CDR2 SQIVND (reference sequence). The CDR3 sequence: CASSSYVGRNSNQPQHF. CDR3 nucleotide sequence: TGTGCCAGTAGTTCCTACGTGGGGAGAAATAGCAATCAGCCCCAGCATTTT.

DNA of the CDR3: TGTGCCACTTCTGCGGTGGAGCCGGGCACAGATACGCAGTATTTT. Protein product: CATSAVEPGTDTQYF. The chain is built from TRBV6-5 and TRBJ2-3; D unresolved. The CDR3 is 15 amino acids. Per germline, CDR1 MNHEY and CDR2 SVGAGI. With 10 bases removed from V and 1 base from J, the gap between germline ends came to 18 bases.

The CDR3 DNA reads as TGTGCCAGTAGTATAGGCGGTCAGCCCCAGCATTTT. This translates into CASSIGGQPQHF. The chain uses TRBV19 and TRBJ1-5; D ambiguous. The CDR3 runs 12 residues. V lost 1 base and J 6 bases, leaving 4 bases between the germline ends. Germline assignment: CDR1 LNHDA and CDR2 SQIVND (reference sequence).

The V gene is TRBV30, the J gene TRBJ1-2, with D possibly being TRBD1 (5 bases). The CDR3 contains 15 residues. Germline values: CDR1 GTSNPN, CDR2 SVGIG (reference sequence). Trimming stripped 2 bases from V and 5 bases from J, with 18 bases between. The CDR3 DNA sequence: TGTGCCTGGAGTCATGAGACAGCTCTACGATATGGCTACACCTTC. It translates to CAWSHETALRYGYTF.

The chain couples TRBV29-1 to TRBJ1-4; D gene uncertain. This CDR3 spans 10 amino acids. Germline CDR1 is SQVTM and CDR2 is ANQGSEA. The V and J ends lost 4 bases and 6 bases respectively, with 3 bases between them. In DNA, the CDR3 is TGCAGCGTTGGCGATGAAAAACTGTTTTTT. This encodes CSVGDEKLFF.